This T cell receptor (beta chain) originates from a study of blood T cells in healthy people across ages. General study findings and limits: Without sorted subsets, naive and antigen-experienced compartments could not be conclusively compared. Measured against age, TCR beta diversity per million T cells decreased in a roughly linear manner. Naive CD4+ cell counts and diversity both ran higher in long-lived than in aged donors.

The CDR3 runs to 14 residues. Trimming took 0 bases from V and 0 from J, leaving 9 bases between them. Looked up from germline, CDR1 is DFQATT and CDR2 is SNEGSKA (reference sequence). This clonotype was observed a handful of times. Antigen specificity is unknown. Next came a second PCR, run for roughly 6 to 11 cycles, which used a sample-barcoded 5' primer along with a J-beta primer mix. TCRdb reprocessed the 5' RACE reads with MiXCR, giving one entry per CDR3 protein. The sample has about 1.4 million distinct CDR3 sequences, approximately 59% seen once. The sample providers were healthy Caucasian people from Russia, aged roughly 6 to 90.

The V call is TRBV20-1, the J call TRBJ2-7; D call uncertain. This TCR derives from a man younger than 35 in good health. Sequencing was performed on blood. DNA for the CDR3: TGCAGTGCTAGAGATCCCGCCAGCTCCTACGAGCAGTACTTC. This codes for CSARDPASSYEQYF.